Each of the 16 T cell receptor beta chains below was sequenced from the same sample in a study of Graves' ophthalmopathy and Graves' hyperthyroidism. Researchers took RNA transcripts and amplified TCR beta CDR3 regions from them. RT-PCR with HTBI primers came first, then second-round multiplex PCR. TCRdb re-called the multiplex PCR reads with MiXCR, one entry per CDR3 protein. The sample holds under 350,000 distinct CDR3 sequences, about a sixth seen once. The material sequenced was peripheral blood. These receptors originate from an adult man with Graves' ophthalmopathy.

This chain uses TRBV7-3 with TRBJ2-5, with unresolved D. V was pared by 6 bases and J by 0 bases, with 14 bases between. Germline assignment: CDR1 SGHTA and CDR2 FQGTGA. CDR3 length: 15 residues. The CDR3 sequence: CASSQFDGYQETQYF. In nucleotides, the CDR3 is TGTGCCAGCAGTCAGTTTGACGGGTACCAAGAGACCCAGTACTTC. Full variable domain (remainder filled in from reference TRBV7-3 and TRBJ2-5): GAGVSQTPSNKVTEKGKYVELRCDPISGHTALYWYRQSLGQGPEFLIYFQGTGAADDSGLPNDRFFAVRPEGSVSTLKIQRTERGDSAVYLCASSQFDGYQETQYFGPGTRLLVL.

The sample holds many counts of this clonotype. The V and J genes are TRBV6-5 and TRBJ2-7, with 7 bases fitting TRBD1. V was pared by 2 bases and J by 2 bases, with 3 bases of the junction left unmatched. Germline V CDR1 and CDR2: MNHEY, SVGAGI. The CDR3 spans 14 residues. In DNA form, the CDR3 reads TGTGCCAGCAGTTACCAAGGACAGGCCTACGAGCAGTACTTC. It codes for CASSYQGQAYEQYF.

This clonotype was observed many times. This sequence joins TRBV11-1 and TRBJ1-1; a possible D gene is TRBD1 (5 bases). Germline V CDR1 and CDR2: SGHAT, FQDESV (reference sequence). The CDR3 contains 16 residues. Trimming took 0 bases from V and 3 from J, leaving 14 bases between them. The CDR3 loop is CASSLAYGAGDTEAFF. Written as DNA, the CDR3 is TGTGCCAGCAGCTTAGCGTACGGGGCGGGAGACACTGAAGCTTTCTTT. The full variable domain, with the rest looked up from reference TRBV11-1 and TRBJ1-1, is EAEVAQSPRYKITEKSQAVAFWCDPISGHATLYWYRQILGQGPELLVQFQDESVVDDSQLPKDRFSAERLKGVDSTLKIQPAELGDSAMYLCASSLAYGAGDTEAFFGQGTRLTVV.

This clonotype occurred many times. The V gene is TRBV6-1, the J gene TRBJ1-1, with TRBD1 as a possible D gene (6 bases). V was trimmed by 6 bases and J by 6 bases, leaving 14 bases between them. The germline gives CDR1 MNHNS, CDR2 SASEGT. The CDR3 length is 13 residues. CDR3 DNA: TGTGCCAGCAGGGACAGTTGGGGTGCTGAAGCTTTCTTT. It translates to CASRDSWGAEAFF.

This clonotype was seen ten or more times. The J gene is TRBJ2-2, the V gene TRBV12-3 or TRBV12-4; no clear D. The CDR3 is 12 amino acids. Trimming removed 4 bases at V and 7 bases at J, with 7 bases between. CDR3 nucleotide sequence: TGTGCCAGCAGTTCGGGTGGCGGGGAGCTGTTTTTT. Its protein is CASSSGGGELFF.

This clonotype was detected many times. The chain links TRBV2 to TRBJ1-5; D is perhaps TRBD1 (6 bases). V was clipped by 9 bases and J by 7 bases, with 13 bases between them. CDR3 length: 12 amino acids. CDR1 SNHLY and CDR2 FYNNEI come from the germline V gene. The CDR3 loop is CASTTGQQPQHF. The CDR3 coding sequence is TGTGCCAGTACGACAGGTCAGCAGCCCCAGCATTTT.

This clonotype was counted a single time. The chain recombines TRBV12-3 or TRBV12-4 with TRBJ2-7, with D possibly being TRBD1 or TRBD2 (5 bases each). Trimming left V 3 bases short and J 5 bases short, with 23 bases between. This CDR3 is 17 amino acids long. CDR3 in amino acids: CASSFSVGPWGSDEQYF. In DNA form, the CDR3 reads TGTGCCAGCAGTTTTTCTGTGGGACCCTGGGGTTCCGACGAGCAGTACTTC.

In this sample, this clonotype turned up many times. The rearrangement uses TRBV30 and TRBJ1-1, with TRBD1 identical over 8 bases. The germline gives CDR1 GTSNPN, CDR2 SVGIG (reference sequence). The CDR3 extends over 15 amino acids. V was pared by 1 base and J by 6 bases, with 10 bases of the junction left unmatched. The CDR3 sequence is CAWSAPEDRVPEAFF. The CDR3 DNA is TGTGCCTGGAGTGCCCCGGAGGACAGGGTGCCTGAAGCTTTCTTT.

The chain has TRBV7-9 and TRBJ2-5; TRBD1 matches at 7 bases. The CDR3 extends over 15 amino acids. The V gene end was trimmed by 5 bases and the J gene end by 2 bases; junction bases not matched to a gene: 8. Germline V gene lookup returns CDR1 SEHNR and CDR2 FQNEAQ (reference sequence). The CDR3 region has the DNA TGTGCCAGCAGCCCACAGGGGCCCAATCAAGAGACCCAGTACTTC. It yields the protein CASSPQGPNQETQYF.

This clonotype occurred many times. For the CDR3, the DNA is TGTGCCAGCAGCCCCGGTTCCACGGGAGTTAGCACCTTC. It specifies CASSPGSTGVSTF. The chain couples TRBV7-8 to TRBJ1-2; no reliable D call. Trimming took off 5 bases at V and 13 bases at J, with 20 bases between the two ends. Germline loops: CDR1 SGHVS, CDR2 FQNEAQ. CDR3 length: 13 amino acids.

The chain couples TRBV2 to TRBJ1-6; D remains ambiguous. The V end was cut by 4 bases, the J end by 7 bases, with 11 bases between. The CDR3 spans 14 residues. Germline CDR1 is SNHLY and CDR2 is FYNNEI. CDR3 coding DNA: TGTGCCAGCAGTGTGGGAGGTTGGAATTCACCCCTCCACTTT. Translating it yields CASSVGGWNSPLHF.

This sequence joins TRBV3-1 and TRBJ1-1; no firm D call. Germline V CDR1 and CDR2: LGHDT, YNNKEL (reference sequence). V was cut by 4 bases and J by 1 base, with 10 bases left in between. The CDR3 is made up of 14 amino acids. CDR3 bases: TGTGCCAGCAGCCGAAACCAGGAGAACACTGAAGCTTTCTTT. This translates into CASSRNQENTEAFF. The full variable domain, rest sourced from reference TRBV3-1 and TRBJ1-1, is DTAVSQTPKYLVTQMGNDKSIKCEQNLGHDTMYWYKQDSKKFLKIMFSYNNKELIINETVPNRFSPKSPDKAHLNLHINSLELGDSAVYFCASSRNQENTEAFFGQGTRLTVV.

This clonotype has just a few counts. The CDR3: CASRGTGLYGYTF. In DNA form, the CDR3 reads TGTGCCAGCCGCGGGACAGGTCTCTATGGCTACACCTTC. The chain joins TRBV6-1 to TRBJ1-2, with TRBD1 identical over 8 bases. Germline-derived CDR1 and CDR2 are MNHNS and SASEGT. V dropped 8 bases and J dropped 4; count of bases not matched to a gene: 6. The CDR3 covers 13 residues.

This clonotype occurred many times. The gene calls are TRBV25-1 and TRBJ2-2; D is unresolved. Germline V gives CDR1 MGHDK, CDR2 SYGVNS. The CDR3 is 15 amino acids. V was cut by 2 bases and J by 5 bases, with 12 bases left in between. CDR3 in amino acids: CASSEQRVLTGELFF. In DNA form, the CDR3 reads TGTGCCAGCAGTGAACAACGCGTACTGACCGGGGAGCTGTTTTTT.

Of note for this clonotype: This could be a read error, since a much larger clone is one nucleotide away. The V and J genes are TRBV15 and TRBJ2-7, with 12 bases lining up with TRBD2. This CDR3 contains 15 residues. From germline, CDR1 is LNHNV and CDR2 YYDKDF (reference sequence). CDR3 loop: CVTSSGLAGLYEQYF. The DNA of the CDR3 is TGTGTCACCAGCTCCGGACTAGCGGGATTATACGAGCAGTACTTC. Together with reference TRBV15 and TRBJ2-7, the CDR3 gives the full variable domain: DAMVIQNPRYQVTQFGKPVTLSCSQTLNHNVMYWYQQKSSQAPKLLFHYYDKDFNNEADTPDNFQSRRPNTSFCFLDIRSPGLGDTAMYLCVTSSGLAGLYEQYFGPGTRLTVT.

This clonotype was counted many times. The chain is built from TRBV12-3 or TRBV12-4 and TRBJ2-7; no clear D gene. Trimming shortened V by 3 bases and J by 8 bases, and 11 bases separated the two germline ends. CDR3 length: 12 residues. The CDR3 reads CASSFGWPKQYF. As DNA, the CDR3 is TGTGCCAGCAGTTTTGGTTGGCCGAAGCAGTACTTC.